A selection of T cell receptor beta chains follows, all from one sample in a study of pediatric ulcerative colitis. Method: immunoSEQ multiplex PCR; TCRdb's copy keeps in-frame clones and lacks some. Among tens of thousands of clones, over 70% were seen once, and the ten largest hold around 4.9%. Material: blood. These receptors were collected from a boy between 10 and 17 years old with moderate ulcerative colitis. Each CDR3 is given with its conserved first and last residue. Each record gives: clone size, D gene, J gene, V gene, CDR3 DNA, CDR3 protein. D genes are given only for firm matches. Where a row states a size, it is once, few, many or the class of an expanded clone; other rows omit it.

>NA|NA|TRBJ1-1|TRBV18
TGTGCCAGCTCCCCTCAGGAGCAGAACACTGAAGCTTTCTTT
CASSPQEQNTEAFF
>NA|NA|TRBJ1-5|TRBV6-5
TGTGCCAGCAGTTACGCCCGAGGTGGCAATCAGCCCCAGCATTTT
CASSYARGGNQPQHF
>NA|TRBD2|TRBJ2-3|TRBV29-1
TGCAGCGTCACAGGAGGGACTATCACAGATACGCAGTATTTT
CSVTGGTITDTQYF
>NA|TRBD1|TRBJ2-7|TRBV6-5
TGTGCCAGCAGTTACAGACAGGGTTTCTACGAGCAGTACTTC
CASSYRQGFYEQYF
>NA|NA|TRBJ2-7|TRBV7-8
TGTGCCAGCAGCTTACGGGGAGGTGCTTACGAGCAGTACTTC
CASSLRGGAYEQYF
>NA|TRBD2|TRBJ2-1|TRBV30
TGTGCCTGGAGCGCCCCCCTAGCGGGCTCCTACAATGAGCAGTTCTTC
CAWSAPLAGSYNEQFF
>NA|NA|TRBJ2-7|TRBV10-3
TGTGCCATCAGTGAGATAACCCGGGAAAGCCACGAGCAGTACTTC
CAISEITRESHEQYF
>NA|NA|TRBJ2-2|TRBV7-9
TGTGCCAGCAGCTCTCCGGGACCCGTGGGCACCGGGGAGCTGTTTTTT
CASSSPGPVGTGELFF
>NA|NA|TRBJ2-3|TRBV27
TGTGCCAGCAGTTTATCCGGGCCATGGCCAGATACGCAGTATTTT
CASSLSGPWPDTQYF
>NA|NA|TRBJ1-1|TRBV9
TGTGCCAGCAGCGTAGGAGGTCGACCAGGGGTCACTGAAGCTTTCTTT
CASSVGGRPGVTEAFF
>once|TRBD2|TRBJ2-1|TRBV2
TGTGCCAGCAGTGAACGGGGCGGGAGTCTGGATGAGCAGTTCTTC
CASSERGGSLDEQFF
>few|NA|TRBJ1-1|TRBV2
TGTGCCAGCAGTGAAAACAGGAACACTGAAGCTTTCTTT
CASSENRNTEAFF
>NA|NA|TRBJ1-1|TRBV5-1
TGCGCCAGCAGCTCGAGAGGGCAGTTGAACACTGAAGCTTTCTTT
CASSSRGQLNTEAFF
>NA|NA|TRBJ2-1|TRBV11-2
TGTGCCAGCAGCTTAGCCGGGACCGGGCTAAATGAGCAGTTCTTC
CASSLAGTGLNEQFF
>NA|NA|TRBJ2-3|TRBV29-1
TGCAGCGTCGACGGGACAATCCCAGATACGCAGTATTTT
CSVDGTIPDTQYF
>NA|NA|TRBJ1-2|TRBV7-9
TGTGCCAGCAGCTTAGGGCAGGGAAACTATGGCTACACCTTC
CASSLGQGNYGYTF
>NA|NA|TRBJ2-2|TRBV9
TGTGCCAGCAGCGTAGGGGGGTCCACCGGGGAGCTGTTTTTT
CASSVGGSTGELFF
>NA|NA|TRBJ2-2|TRBV6-5
TGTGCCAGCAGTTACGCGAACACCGGGGAGCTGTTTTTT
CASSYANTGELFF
>NA|NA|TRBJ1-3|TRBV5-1
TGCGCCAGCAGCTTGGAGGCGGGGGCGACTGGAAACACCATATATTTT
CASSLEAGATGNTIYF
>NA|NA|TRBJ1-2|TRBV30
TGTGCCTGGACCGTGACAGGACCGAACTATGGCTACACCTTC
CAWTVTGPNYGYTF
>NA|TRBD2|TRBJ2-1|TRBV6-6
TGTGCCAGCAGTTACTCGACTAGCGGTATATACAATGAGCAGTTCTTC
CASSYSTSGIYNEQFF
>NA|TRBD1|TRBJ1-3|TRBV9
TGTGCCAGCAGCCCCAAGGACAGGGCTGGAAACACCATATATTTT
CASSPKDRAGNTIYF
>NA|NA|TRBJ2-7|TRBV7-3
TGTGCCAGCAGCTTAACAACAGGGTTCGAGCAGTACTTC
CASSLTTGFEQYF
>NA|TRBD2|TRBJ2-3|TRBV19
TGTGCCAGTAGTGGGTCCCGGACTAGCGGCCCCACAGATACGCAGTATTTT
CASSGSRTSGPTDTQYF
>NA|TRBD2|TRBJ2-1|TRBV12-5
TGTGCTAGTGGTTTGGTACTAGCGGAGTCAACTTACAATGAGCAGTTCTTC
CASGLVLAESTYNEQFF
>NA|NA|TRBJ1-4|TRBV19
TGTGCCAGTAGTATTACACAAACCAATGAAAAACTGTTTTTT
CASSITQTNEKLFF
>NA|TRBD1|TRBJ2-7|TRBV19
TGTGCCAGTAGCCGGGACAGGGTAGGCGAGGGTCTTGAGCAGTACTTC
CASSRDRVGEGLEQYF
>NA|TRBD1|TRBJ1-2|TRBV6-5
TGTGCCAGCAGTTACTCCGGGACAGGGAGGGACTATGGCTACACCTTC
CASSYSGTGRDYGYTF
>NA|NA|TRBJ2-2|TRBV15
TGTGCCACCAGCAGAGACAGGGGAACCGGGGAGCTGTTTTTT
CATSRDRGTGELFF
>few|TRBD2|TRBJ2-7|TRBV7-3
TGTGCGACGGGACTAGCGGTATACGAGCAGTACTTC
CATGLAVYEQYF
>NA|TRBD2|TRBJ2-1|TRBV7-6
TGTGCCAGCAGTAGCGGGACCCTCAATGAGCAGTTCTTC
CASSSGTLNEQFF
>NA|TRBD1|TRBJ2-1|TRBV18
TGTGCCAGCTCACCACACGGCGCAGGGGGCTACAATGAGCAGTTCTTC
CASSPHGAGGYNEQFF
>NA|NA|TRBJ1-5|TRBV2
TGTGCCAGCAGTGATCTCGCAGGGGTTAGCAATCAGCCCCAGCATTTT
CASSDLAGVSNQPQHF
>NA|TRBD2|TRBJ2-1|TRBV2
TGTGCCAGCAGGGGGGGGGAGTACAATGAGCAGTTCTTC
CASRGGEYNEQFF
>NA|NA|TRBJ2-5|TRBV18
TGTGCCAGCTCACCCCGGGGGACACCTGAGTGGGAGACCCAGTACTTC
CASSPRGTPEWETQYF
>NA|NA|TRBJ2-3|TRBV7-9
TGTGCCAGCAGCTTATCAACCCGGGGCGCCGATACGCAGTATTTT
CASSLSTRGADTQYF
>NA|NA|TRBJ1-2|TRBV5-1
TGCGCCAGCAGCGGGGAAACAGCTGGAGGCTACACCTTC
CASSGETAGGYTF
>NA|TRBD2|TRBJ2-2|TRBV18
TGTGCCAGCTCGCCTATGACTAGCGGAGAGACCGGGGAGCTGTTTTTT
CASSPMTSGETGELFF
>NA|TRBD1|TRBJ2-7|TRBV5-6
TGTGCCAGCAGCGCCCCCGGGACAGGGAGCTACGAGCAGTACTTC
CASSAPGTGSYEQYF
>few|NA|TRBJ1-1|TRBV7-9
TGTGCCAGCAGCTCTACTAAACGGTACATGAACACTGAAGCTTTCTTT
CASSSTKRYMNTEAFF
>NA|TRBD1|TRBJ2-7|TRBV2
TGTGCCATCGACAGGGGGGGGGCCTACGAGCAGTACTTC
CAIDRGGAYEQYF
>NA|TRBD2|TRBJ2-5|TRBV6-5
TGTGCCAGCAGGGAGACTAGCAGGGACCAAGAGACCCAGTACTTC
CASRETSRDQETQYF
>NA|TRBD2|TRBJ2-3|TRBV2
TGTGCCAGCAGTGAAGCGCTTGGCGGGAGAAGCGATACGCAGTATTTT
CASSEALGGRSDTQYF
>few|NA|TRBJ1-1|TRBV18
TGTGCCAGCTCACCAAAGGAGAACACTGAAGCTTTCTTT
CASSPKENTEAFF
>few|TRBD1|TRBJ1-4|TRBV27
TGTGCCAGCAGCTTACAGGGGGTGGGTGAAAAACTGTTTTTT
CASSLQGVGEKLFF
>NA|TRBD1|TRBJ1-2|TRBV6-5
TGTGCCAGCAGTTTCGCGGGACAGGAAAGCTATGGCTACACCTTC
CASSFAGQESYGYTF
>NA|NA|TRBJ2-3|TRBV5-1
TGCGCCAGCAGCTTGATCAATTTTCCAGATACGCAGTATTTT
CASSLINFPDTQYF
>NA|NA|TRBJ2-5|TRBV6-1
TGTGCCAGTCTCGGTGGGAGGGGGAGAGAGACCCAGTACTTC
CASLGGRGRETQYF
>NA|NA|TRBJ1-5|TRBV2
TGTGCCAGCAGTGAAATCGGCTTTCGCAATCAGCCCCAGCATTTT
CASSEIGFRNQPQHF
>NA|TRBD1|TRBJ1-1|TRBV9
TGTGCCAGCAGCGCCTACCGGGACAGGGGGGGTGAAGCTTTCTTT
CASSAYRDRGGEAFF
>NA|TRBD1|TRBJ2-3|TRBV18
TGTGCCAGCTCACCAGACAGGGCCGATACGCAGTATTTT
CASSPDRADTQYF
>NA|TRBD1|TRBJ1-4|TRBV5-8
TGTGCCAGCAGCTTGGAGGGTACAGGGGATGAAAAACTGTTTTTT
CASSLEGTGDEKLFF
>few|TRBD1|TRBJ1-2|TRBV28
TGTGCCAGCAGGTCGGGACAGTCGAAAGGCTACACCTTC
CASRSGQSKGYTF
>NA|TRBD1|TRBJ2-7|TRBV4-3
TGCGCCAGCAGCCAAGACGCAGGACAGGGGTCCCACGAGCAGTACTTC
CASSQDAGQGSHEQYF
>NA|TRBD1|TRBJ2-7|TRBV7-8
TGTGCCAGCAGCTTAAAATGGGACAGCCTCGAGCAGTACTTC
CASSLKWDSLEQYF
>NA|TRBD2|TRBJ2-1|TRBV5-1
TGCGCCAGCAGCTTGGGGGAGGGGACCTACAATGAGCAGTTCTTC
CASSLGEGTYNEQFF